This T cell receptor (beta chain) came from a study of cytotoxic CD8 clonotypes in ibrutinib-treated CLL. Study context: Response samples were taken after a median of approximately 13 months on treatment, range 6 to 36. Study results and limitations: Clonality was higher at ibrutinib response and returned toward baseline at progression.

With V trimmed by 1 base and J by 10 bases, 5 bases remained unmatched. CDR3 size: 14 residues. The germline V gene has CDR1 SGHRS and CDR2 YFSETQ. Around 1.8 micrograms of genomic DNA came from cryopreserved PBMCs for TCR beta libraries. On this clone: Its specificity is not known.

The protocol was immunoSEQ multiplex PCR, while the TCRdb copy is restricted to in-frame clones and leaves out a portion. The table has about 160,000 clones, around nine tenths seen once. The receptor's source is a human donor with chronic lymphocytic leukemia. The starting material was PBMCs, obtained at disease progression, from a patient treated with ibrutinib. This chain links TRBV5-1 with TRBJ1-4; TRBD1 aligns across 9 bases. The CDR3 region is CASSLRDREGKLFF. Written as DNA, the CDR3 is TGCGCCAGCAGCTTGAGGGACAGGGAGGGAAAACTGTTTTTT.